The 11 T cell receptor beta chains reported below all come from one sample, sequenced in a study of blood T cell repertoires in COVID-19. Clones were sequenced by immunoSEQ multiplex PCR, and TCRdb holds only the in-frame ones, with some missing. There are approximately 190,000 clones in the sample; under 90% occur only once, and roughly an eighth lies in the top ten. Source material: peripheral blood. These TCRs come from a man aged 25-45 years with active or convalescent COVID-19.

This clone was picked up one time. V and J are TRBV19 and TRBJ1-1; possibly TRBD1 for D (6 bases). This CDR3 is 13 amino acids long. Germline V gives CDR1 LNHDA, CDR2 SQIVND (reference sequence). V was shortened by 3 bases and J by 4 bases, with 9 bases between the two germline ends. The CDR3 spells CASSMQGITEAFF. The CDR3 DNA sequence: TGTGCCAGTAGTATGCAGGGGATCACTGAAGCTTTCTTT. The full variable domain, its missing parts supplied by reference TRBV19 and TRBJ1-1, is DGGITQSPKYLFRKEGQNVTLSCEQNLNHDAMYWYRQDPGQGLRLIYYSQIVNDFQKGDIAEGYSVSREKKESFPLTVTSAQKNPTAFYLCASSMQGITEAFFGQGTRLTVV.

The gene calls are TRBV28 and TRBJ2-3; D is uncertain. The CDR3 totals 15 residues. Germline loops: CDR1 MDHEN, CDR2 SYDVKM. The V gene lost 5 bases and the J gene lost 1 base, with 13 bases spanning the gap. This CDR3 is CASSPVPLGTDTQYF. DNA of the CDR3: TGTGCCAGCAGTCCGGTGCCCTTGGGCACAGATACGCAGTATTTT.

The chain couples TRBV3-1 (or the pseudogene TRBV3-2) to TRBJ2-7, with 8 positions matching TRBD1. The CDR3 is 16 residues long. In germline, CDR1 is LGHDT, CDR2 YNNKEL (reference sequence). V lost 3 bases to trimming and J lost 9 bases; unmatched junction nucleotides: 16. The DNA for the CDR3 is TGTGCCAGCAGCCAGGGCTCCGGGACAGGCGTTAGTGGGCAGTACTTC. This gives the protein CASSQGSGTGVSGQYF.

This chain connects TRBV10-1 to TRBJ2-7, with 9 nucleotides matching TRBD1. Germline loops: CDR1 WNHNN, CDR2 SYGVQD (reference sequence). The CDR3 is 16 residues long. Trimming cost V 1 base and J 2 bases; bases outside gene matches: 6. The CDR3 is CASSEYRDRVTYEQYF. CDR3 nucleotide sequence: TGCGCCAGCAGTGAGTACCGGGACAGGGTAACCTACGAGCAGTACTTC.

The J gene is TRBJ1-2, the V gene TRBV5-1, with TRBD1 matching 8 bases. Unmatched junction bases numbered 0, after V lost 3 bases and J lost 2 bases. The length of the CDR3 is 13 residues. Germline V lookup: CDR1 SGHRS, CDR2 YFSETQ. CDR3 protein: CASSSGGNYGYTF. The CDR3 DNA sequence: TGCGCCAGCAGCTCAGGGGGCAACTATGGCTACACCTTC.

The chain employs TRBV6-6 and TRBJ1-6; unclear D gene. Per germline, CDR1 MNHNY and CDR2 SVGAGI (reference sequence). CDR3 length: 16 amino acids. Trimming removed 5 bases at V and 10 bases at J, with 21 bases between. DNA for the CDR3: TGTGCCAGCAGTCCGGGGAGATTGCCGGACGGATCACCCCTCCACTTT. Protein sequence: CASSPGRLPDGSPLHF.

The CDR3: CASSKGQGANEQFF. DNA of the CDR3: TGCGCCAGCAGTAAGGGACAGGGGGCCAATGAGCAGTTCTTC. The V and J genes are TRBV10-1 and TRBJ2-1; the match to TRBD1 covers 12 bases. This CDR3 contains 14 residues. V lost 5 bases, J lost 6 bases, and 2 bases stayed unmatched. The germline V gene encodes CDR1 WNHNN and CDR2 SYGVQD (reference sequence).

This clone was picked up a small number of times. The gene calls are TRBV9 and TRBJ2-1, with TRBD1 identical over 8 bases. The V and J ends lost 6 bases and 7 bases, in that order; junction bases with no gene match: 12. This CDR3 contains 15 residues. CDR1 is SGDLS, CDR2 YYNGEE, per germline. The CDR3 DNA is TGTGCCAGCACCCCAGGGGCAGGGGGCTATAATGAGCAGTTCTTC. It specifies CASTPGAGGYNEQFF. Full variable domain (outside the CDR3, taken from reference TRBV9 and TRBJ2-1): DSGVTQTPKHLITATGQRVTLRCSPRSGDLSVYWYQQSLDQGLQFLIQYYNGEERAKGNILERFSAQQFPDLHSELNLSSLELGDSALYFCASTPGAGGYNEQFFGPGTRLTVL.

Only one count was recorded for this clone. The V gene is TRBV19, the J gene TRBJ2-3, with TRBD2 matching over 10 bases. Germline CDR1 is LNHDA and CDR2 is SQIVND (reference sequence). Trimming at V came to 6 bases and at J to 1 base, leaving 10 bases not matched to a gene. CDR3 length: 17 residues. DNA of the CDR3: TGTGCCAGTAGCGCGTCGAGTCTAGCGGGAGGCACAGATACGCAGTATTTT. Its protein product is CASSASSLAGGTDTQYF.

This chain connects TRBV6-5 to TRBJ2-2, with TRBD2 identical over 7 bases. J lost 4 bases, V lost 6 bases, and 5 bases had no gene match. Germline loops: CDR1 MNHEY, CDR2 SVGAGI. CDR3 length equals 14 residues. CDR3 residues: CASRGGARTGELFF. In DNA, the CDR3 is TGTGCCAGCAGGGGAGGGGCGCGCACCGGGGAGCTGTTTTTT.

The rearrangement joins TRBV7-6 to TRBJ1-1; 7 bases line up with TRBD1. This CDR3 contains 15 residues. Germline-derived CDR1 and CDR2 are SGHVS and FNYEAQ. The trim removed 5 bases at V and 0 bases at J, leaving 6 bases unmatched. CDR3 in DNA: TGTGCCAGCAGCACCCGGGACAGCATGAACACTGAAGCTTTCTTT. This codes for CASSTRDSMNTEAFF.